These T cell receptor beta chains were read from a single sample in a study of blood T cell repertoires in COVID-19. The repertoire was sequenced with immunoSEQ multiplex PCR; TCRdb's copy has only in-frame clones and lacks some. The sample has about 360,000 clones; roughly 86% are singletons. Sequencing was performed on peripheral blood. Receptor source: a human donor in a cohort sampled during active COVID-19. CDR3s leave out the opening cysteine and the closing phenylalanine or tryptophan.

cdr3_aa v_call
ASSDRGPYEQY TRBV6-1
ASSPFPGGEQY TRBV28
AWSVLGRAKLAGELF TRBV30
ASSAPGYGLAVYNEQF TRBV7-4
ASSPWGGAVTYNEQF TRBV14
ASSELTGGRETQY TRBV6-1
ASSELLNTEAF TRBV6-4
ASTLAEDFSGNTIY TRBV19
ASSLLWSTYSNQPQH TRBV7-2
ASSLPLTSGSSYEQY TRBV28
ASSPGTGRERNYGYT TRBV18
ASSPNPGRDTGELF TRBV7-3
ASSIQGRGIDEQF TRBV5-5
ASSRIPLDEQY TRBV6-5
ASNGNSNYGYT TRBV19
ASSPGTSLGTDTQY TRBV9
ATRGGVDQPQH TRBV19
ASSPNLEHPLAKNIQY TRBV18
ASRDRQVGAGANVLT TRBV7-8
ASSSTFGGTQY TRBV14
ASSSRHEGTRNEQF TRBV6-2/TRBV6-3
ASSQGQSGRGTGELF TRBV4-1
ASSYFGVPSYEQY TRBV2
ASSYGDTSTDTQY TRBV6-5
ASSPVRDYYNEQF TRBV5-8
ASSLGGQGASGYT TRBV4-2
ATSRGGGTYVNTEAF TRBV15